This T cell receptor beta chain was sequenced in a study of cytomegalovirus exposure and HLA in healthy donors. Comment on this clone: Its antigen is not identified.

Study-wide findings and caveats: According to a subsequent analysis, TCR clusters identified in the first cohort showed a tendency to co-occur across the approximately 120 validation repertoires. Rarity marked most TCR sequences, yet some public TCRs occurred in many donors.

Method: immunoSEQ multiplex PCR; TCRdb's copy keeps in-frame clones and lacks some. The table shows about 300,000 clones, with around 89% occurring only once. There are 15 residues in the CDR3. V lost 4 bases and J 6 bases, leaving 20 bases between the germline ends. The germline V gene encodes CDR1 SGHTS and CDR2 YDEGEE. This receptor was taken from a woman younger than 30 in good health and CMV-seronegative. Material: PBMCs. The chain recombines TRBV5-8 with TRBJ2-7; the D gene is possibly TRBD1 (7 bases). The CDR3 region has the DNA TGTGCCAGCAGCGGAACCGGGACAGCGGGTGTCGAGCAGTACTTC. Its translation: CASSGTGTAGVEQYF. Together with reference TRBV5-8 and TRBJ2-7, the CDR3 gives the full variable domain: EAGVTQSPTHLIKTRGQQATLRCSPISGHTSVYWYQQALGLGLQFLLWYDEGEERNRGNFPPRFSGRQFPNYSSELNVNALELEDSALYLCASSGTGTAGVEQYFGPGTRLTVT.